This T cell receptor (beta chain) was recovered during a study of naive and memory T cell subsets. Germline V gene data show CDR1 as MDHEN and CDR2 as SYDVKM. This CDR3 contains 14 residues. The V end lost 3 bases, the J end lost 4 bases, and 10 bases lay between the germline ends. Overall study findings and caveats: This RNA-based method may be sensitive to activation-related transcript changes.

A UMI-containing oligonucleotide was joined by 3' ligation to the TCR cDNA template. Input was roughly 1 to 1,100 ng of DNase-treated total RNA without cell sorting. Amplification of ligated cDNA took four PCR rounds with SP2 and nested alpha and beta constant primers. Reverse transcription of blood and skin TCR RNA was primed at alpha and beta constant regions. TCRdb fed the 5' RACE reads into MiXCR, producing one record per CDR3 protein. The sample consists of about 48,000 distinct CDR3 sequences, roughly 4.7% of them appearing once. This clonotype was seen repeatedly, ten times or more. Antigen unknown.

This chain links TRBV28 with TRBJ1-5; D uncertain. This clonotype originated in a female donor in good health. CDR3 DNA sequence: TGTGCCAGCAGTTTTAACATCAGGAATCAGCCCCAGCATTTT. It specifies CASSFNIRNQPQHF.